A selection of T cell receptor beta chains follows, all from one sample in a study of T cells in localized non-small cell lung cancer. Clones were sequenced by immunoSEQ multiplex PCR, and TCRdb holds only the in-frame ones, with some missing. This table has some 900 clones, about a fifth appearing once. The starting material was normal lung tissue next to the tumor, obtained before any cancer treatment. The receptors originated from a male donor older than 55 with stage II squamous cell lung carcinoma. Each CDR3 is given with its conserved first and last residue. The order of the fields is CDR3 protein, CDR3 DNA, clone size, V gene, J gene, D gene. D genes are given only for firm matches. The size field is filled for only some rows; it gives once, few, many or a size class.

CASSEVSGSKDEQFF	TGTGCCAGCAGTGAAGTTAGCGGGAGTAAAGATGAGCAGTTCTTC	-	TRBV6-1	TRBJ2-1	TRBD2
CASSISVIGEQYF	TGTGCCAGTAGTATCTCGGTTATCGGCGAGCAGTACTTC	-	TRBV19	TRBJ2-7	-
CASSETGGQETQYF	TGTGCCAGCAGTGAGACAGGGGGTCAGGAGACCCAGTACTTC	large	TRBV6-8	TRBJ2-5	TRBD1
CASSLEPANTEAFF	TGCGCCAGCAGCTTGGAGCCGGCGAACACTGAAGCTTTCTTT	-	TRBV5-1	TRBJ1-1	-
CASSPPQPGKAGELFF	TGTGCCAGCTCACCACCCCAGCCAGGGAAGGCCGGGGAGCTGTTTTTT	-	TRBV18	TRBJ2-2	-
CASSIELAGAYEQYF	TGTGCCAGTAGTATAGAACTAGCGGGAGCCTACGAGCAGTACTTC	few	TRBV19	TRBJ2-7	TRBD2
CASRGLYSGSYSYEQYF	TGTGCCAGTCGGGGCTTATATAGCGGGAGTTACTCCTACGAGCAGTACTTC	-	TRBV28	TRBJ2-7	TRBD2
CASSQEDIGSYNEQFF	TGTGCCAGCAGCCAAGAAGATATAGGCTCCTACAATGAGCAGTTCTTC	hyperexpanded	TRBV14	TRBJ2-1	-
CASSQSRDNQPQHF	TGCGCCAGCAGTCAATCGAGGGACAATCAGCCCCAGCATTTT	large	TRBV23-1	TRBJ1-5	-
CASSLSIGLLGDEQFF	TGCGCCAGCAGCTTGTCGATTGGCCTCTTGGGGGATGAGCAGTTCTTC	-	TRBV5-1	TRBJ2-1	-
CASSIGIYNEQFF	TGTGCCAGTAGTATTGGGATCTACAATGAGCAGTTCTTC	few	TRBV19	TRBJ2-1	-
CASSLVISRDETQYF	TGTGCCAGCAGCTTAGTAATATCCAGGGACGAGACCCAGTACTTC	many	TRBV11-3	TRBJ2-5	-
CASSLQGAGEQYF	TGTGCCAGCAGTTTACAGGGGGCGGGGGAGCAGTACTTC	-	TRBV28	TRBJ2-7	TRBD1
CAWGTGFFEQYF	TGTGCCTGGGGGACAGGGTTTTTCGAGCAGTACTTC	large	TRBV30	TRBJ2-7	TRBD1
CASSDFGPQETQYF	TGTGCCAGCAGTGACTTTGGACCGCAAGAGACCCAGTACTTC	large	TRBV6-8	TRBJ2-5	-
CAWRETGYNQPQHF	TGTGCCTGGAGGGAGACAGGGTACAATCAGCCCCAGCATTTT	few	TRBV30	TRBJ1-5	TRBD1
CASSSPTGRNEKLFF	TGTGCCAGCAGCTCCCCGACAGGACGTAATGAAAAACTGTTTTTT	few	TRBV11-3	TRBJ1-4	-
CASSIDRGLTQPQHF	TGTGCCAGTAGCATTGACAGGGGGCTTACTCAGCCCCAGCATTTT	-	TRBV19	TRBJ1-5	TRBD1
CASSSTGTGSYEQYF	TGTGCCAGCAGTTCCACCGGGACAGGATCCTACGAGCAGTACTTC	large	TRBV28	TRBJ2-7	TRBD1
CATSRDPAGANEQFF	TGTGCCACCAGCAGAGATCCGGCGGGAGCCAATGAGCAGTTCTTC	-	TRBV15	TRBJ2-1	TRBD2
CASSVGRTGLGAFF	TGTGCCAGCAGTGTAGGCAGGACGGGATTGGGAGCTTTCTTT	few	TRBV6-8	TRBJ1-1	-
CASSLGTNSYEQYF	TGTGCCAGCAGCTTGGGGACTAACTCCTACGAGCAGTACTTC	-	TRBV11-3	TRBJ2-7	TRBD2
CASSSHEAEPEQYF	TGTGCCAGCAGTTCCCACGAAGCTGAGCCCGAGCAGTACTTC	-	TRBV28	TRBJ2-7	-
CASSHENTEAFF	TGTGCCAGCAGCCATGAAAACACTGAAGCTTTCTTT	-	TRBV6-8	TRBJ1-1	-
CASSESPFRAPRETQYF	TGCGCCAGCAGTGAGTCACCCTTCCGGGCTCCTAGGGAGACCCAGTACTTC	large	TRBV10-2	TRBJ2-5	-
CSVEEEVAGWYGYTF	TGCAGCGTTGAAGAGGAAGTGGCGGGGTGGTATGGCTACACCTTC	few	TRBV29-1	TRBJ1-2	-
CASSWPGTSGTNEQFF	TGTGCCAGCAGCTGGCCGGGGACTAGCGGGACAAATGAGCAGTTCTTC	medium-sized	TRBV11-3	TRBJ2-1	TRBD2
CASGEPYEQYF	TGTGCCTCTGGGGAACCCTACGAGCAGTACTTC	few	TRBV6-7	TRBJ2-7	-
CASSQGGRQGLYGYTF	TGTGCCAGCAGCCAAGGGGGTCGACAGGGCCTTTATGGCTACACCTTC	medium-sized	TRBV11-3	TRBJ1-2	TRBD1
CASSLEASGRAQQYF	TGTGCCAGCAGCCTCGAGGCTAGCGGGAGGGCCCAGCAGTACTTC	-	TRBV11-3	TRBJ2-7	TRBD2
CASRVAGRGETQYF	TGTGCCAGCAGAGTCGCTGGGAGGGGTGAGACCCAGTACTTC	few	TRBV28	TRBJ2-5	TRBD2
CASSRDTGNTIYF	TGTGCCAGCAGCCGGGACACTGGAAACACCATATATTTT	few	TRBV7-2	TRBJ1-3	-
CASSQGLGQAVYEQYF	TGTGCCAGCAGCCAAGGGTTGGGACAGGCCGTCTACGAGCAGTACTTC	few	TRBV11-3	TRBJ2-7	TRBD1
CASSATGTTLNEQFF	TGTGCCAGCAGCGCAACCGGGACCACCCTCAATGAGCAGTTCTTC	-	TRBV9	TRBJ2-1	-